This T cell receptor beta chain was captured by sequencing in a study of blood T cell repertoires in COVID-19. Some clones are missing from TCRdb's copy, which holds only in-frame ones; the method was immunoSEQ multiplex PCR. Altogether around 400,000 clones are present, 90% to 95% being singletons, with the ten largest covering around 0.94%. Sequenced sample: PBMCs or T cells enriched from blood (not recorded which). This sequence originates from a woman between 40 and 50 years old who had been exposed to COVID-19.

CDR3 amino acids: CASTDGWRLAEAFF. The CDR3 DNA reads TGTGCCTCGACCGACGGGTGGAGGTTGGCTGAAGCTTTCTTT. The genes are TRBV30 and TRBJ1-1; no clear D gene. CDR3 length: 14 amino acids. The ends were cut back, 7 bases at V and 6 bases at J, with 21 bases in the middle. Germline CDR1 reads GTSNPN; CDR2 reads SVGIG (reference sequence). Full variable domain (missing parts from reference TRBV30 and TRBJ1-1): SQTIHQWPATLVQPVGSPLSLECTVEGTSNPNLYWYRQAAGRGLQLLFYSVGIGQISSEVPQNLSASRPQDRQFILSSKKLLLSDSGFYLCASTDGWRLAEAFFGQGTRLTVV.